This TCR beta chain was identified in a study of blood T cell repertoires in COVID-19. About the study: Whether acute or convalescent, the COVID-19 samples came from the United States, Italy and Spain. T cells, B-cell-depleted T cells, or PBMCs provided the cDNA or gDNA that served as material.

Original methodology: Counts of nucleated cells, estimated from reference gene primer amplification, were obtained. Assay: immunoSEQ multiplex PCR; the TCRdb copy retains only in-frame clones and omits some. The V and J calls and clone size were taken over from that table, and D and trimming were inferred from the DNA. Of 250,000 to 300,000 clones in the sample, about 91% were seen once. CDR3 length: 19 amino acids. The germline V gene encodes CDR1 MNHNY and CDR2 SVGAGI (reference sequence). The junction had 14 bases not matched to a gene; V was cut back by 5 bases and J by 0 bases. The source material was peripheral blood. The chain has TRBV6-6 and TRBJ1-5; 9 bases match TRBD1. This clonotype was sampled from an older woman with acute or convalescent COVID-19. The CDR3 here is CASSPNRDREGISNQPQHF. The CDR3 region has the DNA TGTGCCAGCAGTCCCAACCGGGACAGGGAGGGAATTAGCAATCAGCCCCAGCATTTT.